Shown below are 30 T cell receptor beta chains from a single sample sequenced in a study of blood T cell repertoires in COVID-19. Sequencing used immunoSEQ multiplex PCR; TCRdb keeps in-frame clones, though not all of them. This table has approximately 290,000 clones, 80% to 95% appearing once. Sequencing was performed on peripheral blood. The receptor set was obtained from a woman aged 30 to 39 with COVID-19, enrolled during active disease.

This rearrangement joins TRBV5-1 to TRBJ1-1, with D possibly TRBD1 on 6 matching bases. The CDR3 loop spans 16 amino acids. The V end lost 0 bases, the J end lost 6 bases, and 18 bases lay between the germline ends. CDR1 and CDR2 (germline): SGHRS, YFSETQ. CDR3 loop: CASSLALPGQNSEAFF. The CDR3 bases are TGCGCCAGCAGCTTGGCTCTCCCGGGACAAAACTCTGAAGCTTTCTTT.

CDR3 sequence (DNA): TGCGCCAGCAGCTTAACAGGAAGCGACACTGAAGCTTTCTTT. Protein sequence: CASSLTGSDTEAFF. The chain joins TRBV5-1 to TRBJ1-1; D perhaps matches TRBD1 (5 bases). Looked up from germline, CDR1 is SGHRS and CDR2 is YFSETQ. This CDR3 region has 14 residues. With 2 bases removed from V and 3 bases from J, the gap between germline ends came to 11 bases.

The V and J genes are TRBV6-2 or TRBV6-3 and TRBJ2-7; 12 positions match TRBD1. The V gene's germline CDR1 is MNHEY and CDR2 SVGEGT. V lost 4 bases to trimming and J lost 3 bases; unmatched junction nucleotides: 4. The CDR3 length is 15 residues. CDR3 nucleotide sequence: TGTGCCAGCAGTTTGGGGACAGGGGGCATCTACGAGCAGTACTTC. Encoded protein: CASSLGTGGIYEQYF.

The V gene is TRBV4-2, the J gene TRBJ1-2; 8 nucleotides align to TRBD1. There are 17 residues in the CDR3. Germline lookup yields CDR1 LGHNA and CDR2 YNFKEQ. Trimming cost V 1 base and J 8 bases; bases outside gene matches: 15. CDR3 nucleotide sequence: TGTGCCAGCAGCCAAGGCGACTGGGGCAGGGGGCGTGAGGGCTACACCTTC. Translation: CASSQGDWGRGREGYTF.

The rearrangement uses TRBV7-3 and TRBJ2-1; 8 bases map to TRBD1. J lost 5 bases, V lost 1 base, and 7 bases had no gene match. Germline values: CDR1 SGHTA, CDR2 FQGTGA. This CDR3 contains 16 residues. CDR3 coding DNA: TGTGCCAGCAGCTTAAGGGGAGGACAGGGACACAATGAGCAGTTCTTC. This sequence encodes CASSLRGGQGHNEQFF.

The chain has TRBV28 and TRBJ1-2; weak D call: TRBD1 (5 bases). Germline CDR1 is MDHEN and CDR2 is SYDVKM. This CDR3 is built from 13 residues. The V end was cut by 2 bases, the J end by 8 bases, with 12 bases between. The CDR3 loop is CASSLVSGLGYTF. The CDR3 nucleotides read TGTGCCAGCAGTTTAGTTTCAGGGCTCGGCTACACCTTC.

The chain couples TRBV7-3 to TRBJ2-3; D unresolved. V was shortened by 5 bases and J by 4 bases, with 10 bases between the two germline ends. This CDR3 is 13 amino acids long. The germline V gene encodes CDR1 SGHTA and CDR2 FQGTGA. CDR3 region: CASSPVPSDTQYF. As DNA, the CDR3 is TGTGCCAGCAGCCCCGTCCCTTCAGATACGCAGTATTTT.

The chain is built from TRBV7-9 and TRBJ2-3; 10 bases are shared with TRBD1. The CDR3 spans 19 residues. Losses at the gene ends were 7 bases for V and 0 bases for J; bases not matched to a gene: 16. Germline CDR1 SEHNR, CDR2 FQNEAQ (reference sequence). Here the CDR3 DNA reads TGTGCCAGCACCTTCAAGCGGGGACAGGGGCATTGGAGCACAGATACGCAGTATTTT. Protein: CASTFKRGQGHWSTDTQYF.

The chain couples TRBV30 to TRBJ1-3; D not certain. The CDR3 sequence is 13 residues long. V was cut by 4 bases and J by 0 bases, with 7 bases left in between. Germline V CDR1 and CDR2: GTSNPN, SVGIG (reference sequence). The CDR3: CAWNEGSGNTIYF. CDR3 DNA sequence: TGTGCCTGGAATGAGGGCTCTGGAAACACCATATATTTT. The full variable domain, in which reference TRBV30 and TRBJ1-3 provide the parts outside the CDR3, is SQTIHQWPATLVQPVGSPLSLECTVEGTSNPNLYWYRQAAGRGLQLLFYSVGIGQISSEVPQNLSASRPQDRQFILSSKKLLLSDSGFYLCAWNEGSGNTIYFGEGSWLTVV.

This clone was seen once. V usage is TRBV11-3 and J usage is TRBJ2-1; 7 nucleotides align to TRBD1. There are 14 residues in the CDR3. The V gene's germline CDR1 is SGHNT and CDR2 YENEEA. The ends lost 5 bases at V and 2 bases at J; junction bases unmatched: 3. CDR3 bases: TGTGCCAGCAGCGGGCAGGGGGCCTACAATGAGCAGTTCTTC. It codes for CASSGQGAYNEQFF.

The chain joins TRBV18 to TRBJ2-3; 9 bases match TRBD1. V gave up 6 bases and J gave up 1 base; unmatched junction bases: 5. This CDR3 contains 15 residues. Germline V CDR1 and CDR2: KGHSH, LQKENI. CDR3 bases: TGTGCCAGCTCTCCGGGACAGGGAGGCACAGATACGCAGTATTTT. This encodes CASSPGQGGTDTQYF.

The gene calls are TRBV7-9 and TRBJ2-2, with 9 bases matching TRBD1. With V trimmed by 3 bases and J by 7 bases, 6 bases remained unmatched. This CDR3 is 15 amino acids long. The germline gives CDR1 SEHNR, CDR2 FQNEAQ (reference sequence). The CDR3 nucleotides are TGTGCCAGCAGCTTTAGGACAGGGGCCAGCGGGGAGCTGTTTTTT. Residues: CASSFRTGASGELFF.

The rearrangement joins TRBV27 to TRBJ1-3; TRBD1 agrees at 7 bases. Germline CDR1 MNHEY, CDR2 SMNVEV (reference sequence). CDR3 size: 14 residues. Germline trimming cut 4 bases from V and 3 bases from J; bases unmatched to any gene: 3. CDR3 nucleotides: TGTGCCAGCAGTTCCACAGGGGTTGGAAACACCATATATTTT. Translated, it gives CASSSTGVGNTIYF.

The gene calls are TRBV3-1 (or the pseudogene TRBV3-2) and TRBJ1-1; a weak D match, TRBD1 (5 bases). Trimming pared 1 base from V and 4 bases from J, leaving 10 bases between. The CDR3 is made up of 14 amino acids. The germline CDR1 and CDR2 sequences are LGHDT and YNNKEL (reference sequence). CDR3 region: CASSQAAGGTEAFF. Written as DNA, the CDR3 is TGTGCCAGCAGCCAAGCTGCGGGGGGCACTGAAGCTTTCTTT.

The chain joins TRBV30 to TRBJ1-3, with D uncertain. Trimming left V 4 bases short and J 4 bases short, with 14 bases between. In germline, CDR1 is GTSNPN, CDR2 SVGIG (reference sequence). The CDR3 covers 14 residues. The CDR3 loop reads CAWTQGLAGNTIYF. The DNA of the CDR3 is TGTGCCTGGACCCAAGGACTCGCAGGAAACACCATATATTTT. Full variable domain (rest looked up from reference TRBV30 and TRBJ1-3): SQTIHQWPATLVQPVGSPLSLECTVEGTSNPNLYWYRQAAGRGLQLLFYSVGIGQISSEVPQNLSASRPQDRQFILSSKKLLLSDSGFYLCAWTQGLAGNTIYFGEGSWLTVV.

The genes are TRBV3-1 (or the pseudogene TRBV3-2) and TRBJ2-3, with 11 bases aligning to TRBD2. The length of the CDR3 is 16 residues. Per germline, CDR1 LGHDT and CDR2 YNNKEL (reference sequence). V lost 8 bases, J lost 2 bases, and 9 bases stayed unmatched. CDR3 loop: CASRKRGLADTDTQYF. For the CDR3, the DNA is TGTGCCAGCCGAAAAAGGGGACTAGCGGACACAGATACGCAGTATTTT.

The J gene is TRBJ1-6, the V gene TRBV2; 8 bases align to TRBD1. From germline, CDR1 is SNHLY and CDR2 FYNNEI. The V gene end was trimmed by 8 bases and the J gene end by 7 bases; junction bases not matched to a gene: 10. The CDR3 sequence is 15 residues long. The CDR3 DNA reads as TGTGCCAGCCTATTGACAGGGGTGGGGAATTCACCCCTCCACTTT. It codes for CASLLTGVGNSPLHF.

The rearrangement uses TRBV5-1 and TRBJ2-1; TRBD1 matches 10 bases. The CDR3 totals 15 residues. CDR1 SGHRS and CDR2 YFSETQ come from the germline V gene. The J segment lost 2 bases and the V segment lost 5 bases, leaving 4 bases of the junction unmatched. CDR3 residues: CASSGGTGAYNEQFF. The DNA for the CDR3 is TGCGCCAGCAGTGGCGGGACAGGGGCCTACAATGAGCAGTTCTTC.

The rearrangement uses TRBV28 and TRBJ2-7, with 7 bases fitting TRBD2. Germline V lookup: CDR1 MDHEN, CDR2 SYDVKM. The CDR3 has 14 residues. V shed 1 base and J 3 bases; nucleotides not matched to a gene: 3. CDR3 sequence (DNA): TGTGCCAGCAGTTTATTAGCTAGCGGCTACGAGCAGTACTTC. Translating gives CASSLLASGYEQYF. Looking up the rest from reference TRBV28 and TRBJ2-7 gives the full variable domain: DVKVTQSSRYLVKRTGEKVFLECVQDMDHENMFWYRQDPGLGLRLIYFSYDVKMKEKGDIPEGYSVSREKKERFSLILESASTNQTSMYLCASSLLASGYEQYFGPGTRLTVT.

The chain joins TRBV5-1 to TRBJ2-5, with no clear D. V gave up 0 bases and J gave up 5 bases, with 11 bases separating them. Germline assignment: CDR1 SGHRS and CDR2 YFSETQ. This CDR3 has 14 residues. As DNA, the CDR3 is TGCGCCAGCAGCTTGGGTCCTTCGGAGGAGACCCAGTACTTC. Amino acid sequence: CASSLGPSEETQYF.

The chain uses TRBV30 and TRBJ2-1; D remains ambiguous. Trimming shortened V by 2 bases and J by 7 bases, and 9 bases separated the two germline ends. The CDR3 covers 12 residues. Germline CDR1 GTSNPN, CDR2 SVGIG (reference sequence). CDR3 DNA sequence: TGTGCCTGGAGTCTGAGTGTTAATGAGCAGTTCTTC. This encodes CAWSLSVNEQFF. Supplemented by reference TRBV30 and TRBJ2-1, the full variable domain reads SQTIHQWPATLVQPVGSPLSLECTVEGTSNPNLYWYRQAAGRGLQLLFYSVGIGQISSEVPQNLSASRPQDRQFILSSKKLLLSDSGFYLCAWSLSVNEQFFGPGTRLTVL.

CDR3 region: CASSLRTSGDSGANVLTF. DNA of the CDR3: TGTGCCAGTAGTTTACGGACTAGCGGGGACTCTGGGGCCAACGTCCTGACTTTC. The chain joins TRBV19 to TRBJ2-6; 12 bases align to TRBD2. Germline CDR1 and CDR2: LNHDA and SQIVND (reference sequence). CDR3 length: 18 amino acids. The trim removed 5 bases at V and 0 bases at J, leaving 5 bases unmatched.

This clone occurred once. This sequence joins TRBV3-1 (or the pseudogene TRBV3-2) and TRBJ1-2; possibly TRBD1 for D (5 bases). Germline CDR1 is LGHDT and CDR2 is YNNKEL (reference sequence). V gave up 0 bases and J gave up 5 bases, with 13 bases separating them. CDR3 length: 15 amino acids. CDR3 sequence: CASSQEPGNRYGYTF. For the CDR3, the DNA is TGTGCCAGCAGCCAAGAGCCAGGGAATCGGTATGGCTACACCTTC.

This CDR3 reads CASSPTQSRDTEAFF. CDR3 DNA: TGCGCCAGCAGCCCGACACAAAGCAGGGACACTGAAGCTTTCTTT. The genes are TRBV4-1 and TRBJ1-1, with D possibly matching TRBD1 (5 bases). V was trimmed by 4 bases and J by 3 bases, leaving 15 bases between them. The CDR3 length is 15 residues. The germline V gene has CDR1 MGHRA and CDR2 YSYEKL.

This rearrangement joins TRBV3-1 (or the pseudogene TRBV3-2) to TRBJ2-3; a possible D gene is TRBD1 (5 bases). The CDR3 loop spans 17 amino acids. Trimming took 1 base from V and 4 from J, leaving 18 bases between them. Looked up from germline, CDR1 is LGHDT and CDR2 is YNNKEL (reference sequence). CDR3 in DNA: TGTGCCAGCAGCCAAGGGGGCAGGGTTGTTATTTCAGATACGCAGTATTTT. It codes for CASSQGGRVVISDTQYF.

This sequence joins TRBV11-2 and TRBJ2-7; 11 bases align to TRBD2. The CDR3 sequence is 16 residues long. J was trimmed by 1 base and V by 4 bases; bases with no gene match: 6. Germline V gene lookup returns CDR1 SGHAT and CDR2 FQNNGV. The CDR3 coding sequence is TGTGCCAGCAGCTATACCGGGACTAGCGGTTCCTACGAGCAGTACTTC. Protein sequence: CASSYTGTSGSYEQYF.

The genes are TRBV30 and TRBJ1-6; 8 bases agree with TRBD1. Germline CDR1 reads GTSNPN; CDR2 reads SVGIG (reference sequence). The CDR3 is 15 amino acids. J lost 9 bases, V lost 2 bases, and 9 bases had no gene match. The CDR3 sequence: CAWSPRTGPVSPLHF. The CDR3 region has the DNA TGTGCCTGGAGTCCGAGGACAGGGCCTGTTTCACCCCTCCACTTT.

CDR3 sequence reads: CSVVWTQDQPQHF. The CDR3 coding sequence is TGCAGCGTTGTCTGGACACAAGATCAGCCCCAGCATTTT. This chain links TRBV29-1 with TRBJ1-5; possible D gene TRBD1, 5 bases. V dropped 4 bases and J dropped 5 bases, with 12 bases sitting between them. The CDR3 totals 13 residues. Germline V CDR1 and CDR2: SQVTM, ANQGSEA.

The rearrangement uses TRBV3-1 (or the pseudogene TRBV3-2) and TRBJ1-5; D gene ambiguous. The germline CDR1 and CDR2 sequences are LGHDT and YNNKEL (reference sequence). Trimming cost V 1 base and J 7 bases, with 11 bases left between them. The CDR3 loop spans 14 amino acids. CDR3 DNA: TGTGCCAGCAGCCAAGGTCAAAGGAGGCAGCCCCAGCATTTT. Amino acids: CASSQGQRRQPQHF.

The chain has TRBV7-9 and TRBJ1-1, with no clear D. Germline V gene lookup returns CDR1 SEHNR and CDR2 FQNEAQ (reference sequence). The CDR3 has 13 residues. The V and J ends lost 1 base and 1 base respectively, with 4 bases between them. CDR3 residues: CASSLGRNTEAFF. The CDR3 bases are TGTGCCAGCAGCTTAGGGAGGAACACTGAAGCTTTCTTT.